Shown below are 8 T cell receptor beta chains from a single sample sequenced in a study of cytomegalovirus exposure and HLA in healthy donors. The study ran its PCR with 60 Vbeta and 13 Jbeta primers. Some clones are missing from TCRdb's copy, which holds only in-frame ones; the method was immunoSEQ multiplex PCR. The sample carries more than 150,000 clones, less than 90% recorded once. Sequenced sample: PBMCs. These receptors were collected from a girl under two years old in good health and CMV-seronegative.

On this clone: Other nucleotide sequences in the sample specify the same CDR3. This rearrangement joins TRBV4-1 to TRBJ2-5; weak D call: TRBD2 (6 bases). In germline, CDR1 is MGHRA, CDR2 YSYEKL. V lost 0 bases to trimming and J lost 5 bases, with 10 bases between them. The CDR3 totals 14 residues. The CDR3 DNA reads TGCGCCAGCAGCCAAGATCCCAGCGGGGAGACCCAGTACTTC. Its translation: CASSQDPSGETQYF.

The J gene is TRBJ2-7, the V gene TRBV27; TRBD2 matches 7 bases. The CDR3 is 15 residues long. CDR1 and CDR2 (germline): MNHEY, SMNVEV (reference sequence). V lost 5 bases and J lost 5; bases outside the gene matches: 12. The CDR3 region is CASSNWGGSFDEQYF. CDR3 nucleotides: TGTGCCAGCAGTAATTGGGGCGGGAGTTTCGACGAGCAGTACTTC.

The V gene is TRBV7-6, the J gene TRBJ2-2; perhaps TRBD1 as D (5 bases). V lost 2 bases to trimming and J lost 5 bases, with 12 bases between them. The germline CDR1 and CDR2 sequences are SGHVS and FNYEAQ. The CDR3 contains 15 residues. CDR3 amino acids: CASSLRQGGTGELFF. The CDR3 bases are TGTGCCAGCAGCTTAAGGCAGGGTGGGACCGGGGAGCTGTTTTTT.

CDR3 region: CAWSHPGTANYGYTF. The CDR3 nucleotides are TGTGCCTGGAGTCACCCCGGGACAGCTAACTATGGCTACACCTTC. V usage is TRBV30 and J usage is TRBJ1-2, with TRBD1 identical over 7 bases. CDR1 and CDR2 from the germline V gene are GTSNPN and SVGIG (reference sequence). The CDR3 is made up of 15 amino acids. V dropped 2 bases and J dropped 0; count of bases not matched to a gene: 6.

V is TRBV7-3 and J is TRBJ1-5, with 10 bases aligning to TRBD1. The CDR3 is 17 residues long. V gave up 7 bases and J gave up 2 bases; unmatched junction bases: 11. Germline V gene lookup returns CDR1 SGHTA and CDR2 FQGTGA. Here the CDR3 DNA reads TGTGCCAGCACGGGGACAGGGGTGATGTTGGGCAATCAGCCCCAGCATTTT. It encodes CASTGTGVMLGNQPQHF.

The CDR3 coding sequence is TGTGCCACCCTCCGGGTGGAGACAGGAGCGAACACTGAAGCTTTCTTT. Protein: CATLRVETGANTEAFF. The rearrangement uses TRBV10-3 and TRBJ1-1; weak D call: TRBD1 (6 bases). CDR3 length: 16 amino acids. Per germline, CDR1 ENHRY and CDR2 SYGVKD. With 10 bases removed from V and 1 base from J, the gap between germline ends came to 22 bases.

The rearrangement uses TRBV7-9 and TRBJ2-1, with D tentatively TRBD2 (5 bases). The CDR3 extends over 15 amino acids. CDR1 is SEHNR and CDR2 is FQNEAQ in the germline V gene (reference sequence). With 7 bases removed from V and 0 bases from J, the gap between germline ends came to 13 bases. Here the CDR3 reads CASTGNPGSYNEQFF. The CDR3 nucleotides are TGTGCCAGCACCGGGAACCCGGGCTCCTACAATGAGCAGTTCTTC.

There are a few counts of this clone. V gene TRBV29-1 combines with J gene TRBJ1-3; D might be TRBD1 (6 bases). From germline, CDR1 is SQVTM and CDR2 ANQGSEA. V was clipped by 7 bases and J by 4 bases, with 14 bases between them. This CDR3 contains 13 residues. Here the CDR3 reads CSAGEGDGNTIYF. The CDR3, as DNA: TGCAGCGCGGGGGAGGGGGACGGAAACACCATATATTTT. Full variable domain (outside the CDR3, taken from reference TRBV29-1 and TRBJ1-3): SAVISQKPSRDICQRGTSLTIQCQVDSQVTMMFWYRQQPGQSLTLIATANQGSEATYESGFVIDKFPISRPNLTFSTLTVSNMSPEDSSIYLCSAGEGDGNTIYFGEGSWLTVV.